Listed here are 25 T cell receptor beta chains from one sample, sequenced in a study of CD8 T cells in Susac syndrome. Random-hexamer reverse transcription was applied to roughly 0.5 to 1 ug RNA. MiXCR, run by TCRdb on the immunoSEQ multiplex PCR reads, gives a single entry per CDR3 protein. This table has under 200,000 distinct CDR3 sequences, 90% to 96% appearing once. The sample taken for sequencing was CD4+ T cells from PBMCs. Receptor source: a human donor with Susac syndrome.

This chain links TRBV29-1 with TRBJ1-1; D might be TRBD1 (5 bases). The germline V gene has CDR1 SQVTM and CDR2 ANQGSEA. V shed 3 bases and J shed 0 bases, with 8 bases lying between them. The CDR3 is 13 amino acids. CDR3 sequence (DNA): TGCAGCGTTGAGGTCAGGGTGAACACTGAAGCTTTCTTT. Translation: CSVEVRVNTEAFF.

The V and J genes are TRBV30 and TRBJ2-2; D uncertain. Trimming removed 5 bases from V and 5 bases from J, with 6 bases in between. Germline V gene sequence: CDR1 GTSNPN, CDR2 SVGIG (reference sequence). This CDR3 spans 11 amino acids. The CDR3 loop reads CAWVRTGELFF. As DNA, the CDR3 is TGTGCCTGGGTTAGGACCGGGGAGCTGTTTTTT.

The chain joins TRBV19 to TRBJ1-5; D is possibly TRBD1 (5 bases). Germline V lookup: CDR1 LNHDA, CDR2 SQIVND (reference sequence). The CDR3 length is 12 residues. Between the trimmed V and J ends, which lost 8 bases and 8 bases, there was a span of 13 bases. The CDR3 reads CASAGAGEPQHF. In nucleotides, the CDR3 is TGTGCCAGTGCCGGGGCCGGGGAGCCCCAGCATTTT.

V gene TRBV15 combines with J gene TRBJ1-1; D perhaps matches TRBD1 (6 bases). Trimming left V 7 bases short and J 0 bases short, with 12 bases between. This CDR3 contains 14 residues. Germline CDR1 and CDR2: LNHNV and YYDKDF (reference sequence). CDR3 sequence (DNA): TGTGCCACCATCCGACAGGAGATGAACACTGAAGCTTTCTTT. This gives the protein CATIRQEMNTEAFF.

This chain connects TRBV4-2 to TRBJ1-5, with 7 bases matching TRBD1. The junction had 6 bases not matched to a gene; V was cut back by 1 base and J by 3 bases. The CDR3 is 16 amino acids. Germline V lookup: CDR1 LGHNA, CDR2 YNFKEQ. The CDR3 loop reads CASSQVNRGYNQPQHF. CDR3 in DNA: TGTGCCAGCAGCCAAGTTAACAGGGGTTACAATCAGCCCCAGCATTTT.

V is TRBV29-1 and J is TRBJ2-7, with D perhaps TRBD1 or TRBD2 (5 bases each). The germline V and J ends were trimmed by 0 bases and 6 bases, with 15 bases remaining between them. Germline values: CDR1 SQVTM, CDR2 ANQGSEA. The CDR3 contains 14 residues. The CDR3 DNA sequence: TGCAGCGTTGAAGAATGGAGTGGGGGACGCGAGCAGTACTTC. Protein: CSVEEWSGGREQYF.

The chain recombines TRBV6-5 with TRBJ1-3, with D possibly matching TRBD1 (6 bases). The germline CDR1 and CDR2 sequences are MNHEY and SVGAGI. V dropped 5 bases and J dropped 0 bases, with 11 bases sitting between them. This CDR3 spans 15 amino acids. The CDR3 nucleotides read TGTGCCAGCAGTAGACAGGCGTACTCTGGAAACACCATATATTTT. The encoded protein is CASSRQAYSGNTIYF.

The J gene is TRBJ1-2, the V gene TRBV5-6; D not certain. Germline CDR1 is SGHDT and CDR2 is YYEEEE. V lost 4 bases and J 8 bases, leaving 9 bases between the germline ends. This CDR3 spans 11 amino acids. Here the CDR3 reads CASSTSRGYTF. In nucleotides, the CDR3 is TGTGCCAGCAGCACCTCTAGGGGCTACACCTTC.

J is TRBJ2-1 and V is TRBV29-1; D unresolved. The germline CDR1 and CDR2 sequences are SQVTM and ANQGSEA. The V end was cut by 2 bases, the J end by 7 bases, with 0 bases between. This CDR3 region has 9 residues. In nucleotides, the CDR3 is TGCAGCGTTGAAAATGAGCAGTTCTTC. Its translation: CSVENEQFF.

The chain is built from TRBV2 and TRBJ2-1; 7 bases align to TRBD1. There are 13 residues in the CDR3. Per the germline V gene, CDR1 is SNHLY and CDR2 is FYNNEI. The V gene end was trimmed by 6 bases and the J gene end by 4 bases; junction bases not matched to a gene: 3. The CDR3 region is CASRTGPYNEQFF. In DNA form, the CDR3 reads TGTGCCAGCAGGACAGGGCCTTACAATGAGCAGTTCTTC.

The V gene is TRBV21-1, the J gene TRBJ2-1. TRBV21-1 is classified as a pseudogene. The CDR3 contains 12 residues. In nucleotides, the CDR3 is TGTGCCAGCAGCAAAGTTTTCGATGAGCAGTTCTTC. This translates into CASSKVFDEQFF.

This clonotype has just one count. For the CDR3, the DNA is TGTGCCAGCAGCATGGCCAGCGGGGGGACAGGCCGGTACTTC. As protein: CASSMASGGTGRYF. The chain links TRBV14 to TRBJ2-7; possibly TRBD2 for D (9 bases). Per germline, CDR1 SGHDN and CDR2 FVKESK. This CDR3 spans 14 amino acids. Trimming cost V 5 bases and J 12 bases, with 23 bases left between them.

This chain joins TRBV14 and TRBJ1-1, with D uncertain. Germline CDR1 and CDR2: SGHDN and FVKESK. Trimming took off 4 bases at V and 0 bases at J, with 12 bases between the two ends. This CDR3 spans 15 amino acids. CDR3 nucleotide sequence: TGTGCCAGCAGCCGACTTAGAGCCCTGAACACTGAAGCTTTCTTT. Amino acids: CASSRLRALNTEAFF.

CDR3: CSARDIASGGFYSGNEQFF. As DNA, the CDR3 is TGCAGTGCTAGAGATATCGCTAGCGGGGGGTTCTACTCGGGCAATGAGCAGTTCTTC. The rearrangement links TRBV20-1 to TRBJ2-1; the match to TRBD2 covers 11 bases. J gave up 6 bases and V 0 bases, and 16 bases lay outside the gene matches. Germline V gene sequence: CDR1 DFQATT, CDR2 SNEGSKA (reference sequence). This CDR3 spans 19 amino acids.

This chain connects TRBV6-2 or TRBV6-3 to TRBJ2-1; 8 bases align to TRBD1. Germline V gene lookup returns CDR1 MNHEY and CDR2 SVGEGT. The length of the CDR3 is 18 residues. The V and J ends lost 2 bases and 7 bases, in that order; junction bases with no gene match: 16. The CDR3 reads CASSYHGRTGNGRNEQFF. The CDR3 DNA follows: TGTGCCAGCAGTTACCACGGCCGGACAGGGAACGGTAGAAATGAGCAGTTCTTC.

The chain carries TRBV27 and TRBJ2-7; D possibly corresponds to TRBD1 (5 bases). The CDR3 consists of 12 residues. V was trimmed by 5 bases and J by 6 bases, leaving 11 bases between them. CDR1 MNHEY and CDR2 SMNVEV come from the germline V gene (reference sequence). CDR3 in amino acids: CASSPLGREQYF. In DNA form, the CDR3 reads TGTGCCAGCAGTCCCCTGGGGCGCGAGCAGTACTTC.

The chain employs TRBV7-2 and TRBJ2-3; the D is unclear. In germline, CDR1 is SGHTA, CDR2 FQGNSA. The CDR3 extends over 14 amino acids. Trimming removed 5 bases from V and 6 bases from J, with 15 bases in between. This CDR3 reads CASSPGPSRDTQYF. The CDR3 nucleotides are TGTGCCAGCAGCCCCGGACCCAGCCGGGATACGCAGTATTTT. Based on the CDR3 plus reference TRBV7-2 and TRBJ2-3, the full variable domain is GAGVSQSPSNKVTEKGKDVELRCDPISGHTALYWYRQSLGQGLEFLIYFQGNSAPDKSGLPSDRFSAERTGGSVSTLTIQRTQQEDSAVYLCASSPGPSRDTQYFGPGTRLTVL.

This CDR3 reads CSVGAGFHTGELFF. The CDR3 DNA reads TGCAGCGTTGGGGCAGGTTTTCACACCGGGGAGCTGTTTTTT. The chain recombines TRBV29-1 with TRBJ2-2, with no clear D. Germline lookup yields CDR1 SQVTM and CDR2 ANQGSEA. The CDR3 sequence is 14 residues long. V was trimmed by 4 bases and J by 3 bases, leaving 12 bases between them.

This sequence joins TRBV4-2 and TRBJ2-3, with D perhaps TRBD1 (5 bases). Germline V CDR1 and CDR2: LGHNA, YNFKEQ. V gave up 3 bases and J gave up 4 bases, with 14 bases separating them. The CDR3 length is 15 residues. CDR3 protein: CASSQASTVPDTQYF. As DNA, the CDR3 is TGTGCCAGCAGCCAGGCGTCGACAGTTCCAGATACGCAGTATTTT.

This clonotype was detected only once. This rearrangement joins TRBV14 to TRBJ2-7; D not certain. The CDR3 consists of 13 residues. V was shortened by 5 bases and J by 2 bases, with 10 bases between the two germline ends. Germline lookup yields CDR1 SGHDN and CDR2 FVKESK. CDR3 coding DNA: TGTGCCAGCAGCTGGACGGTTACCTACGAGCAGTACTTC. Amino acid sequence: CASSWTVTYEQYF. Based on the CDR3 plus reference TRBV14 and TRBJ2-7, the full variable domain is EAGVTQFPSHSVIEKGQTVTLRCDPISGHDNLYWYRRVMGKEIKFLLHFVKESKQDESGMPNNRFLAERTGGTYSTLKVQPAELEDSGVYFCASSWTVTYEQYFGPGTRLTVT.

The chain joins TRBV3-1 to TRBJ2-1; D uncertain. Trimming took 4 bases from V and 8 from J, leaving 12 bases between them. The CDR3 spans 13 residues. The germline V gene has CDR1 LGHDT and CDR2 YNNKEL (reference sequence). The CDR3 reads CASSPWSSDEQFF. In nucleotides, the CDR3 is TGTGCCAGCAGCCCCTGGTCCTCGGATGAGCAGTTCTTC.

The sample holds a few counts of this clonotype. The V and J genes are TRBV12-3 or TRBV12-4 and TRBJ2-1; D call uncertain. V gave up 5 bases and J gave up 2 bases, with 10 bases separating them. CDR3 length: 14 residues. CDR3 loop: CASSPPRAYNEQFF. Here the CDR3 DNA reads TGTGCCAGCAGTCCCCCCCGGGCCTACAATGAGCAGTTCTTC.

The rearrangement uses TRBV7-3 and TRBJ1-1, with a weak D call TRBD1 (6 bases). The CDR3 loop spans 15 amino acids. The V gene's germline CDR1 is SGHTA and CDR2 FQGTGA. With 2 bases removed from V and 3 bases from J, the gap between germline ends came to 13 bases. The CDR3 sequence: CASSLRQAPYTEAFF. Here the CDR3 DNA reads TGTGCCAGCAGCTTACGACAGGCCCCTTACACTGAAGCTTTCTTT.

This sequence joins TRBV30 and TRBJ1-1; D not certain. There are 15 residues in the CDR3. CDR1 and CDR2 from the germline V gene are GTSNPN and SVGIG (reference sequence). V was cut by 0 bases and J by 0 bases, with 11 bases left in between. In DNA form, the CDR3 reads TGTGCCTGGAGTGTAGAACCCAAAGTGAACACTGAAGCTTTCTTT. Encoded protein: CAWSVEPKVNTEAFF.

The rearrangement links TRBV4-1 to TRBJ1-1; 11 bases map to TRBD1. CDR1 is MGHRA and CDR2 is YSYEKL in the germline V gene. V lost 1 base to trimming and J lost 7 bases; unmatched junction nucleotides: 2. This CDR3 contains 14 residues. CDR3 protein: CASSQADRGLEAFF. Written as DNA, the CDR3 is TGCGCCAGCAGCCAAGCGGACAGGGGGCTTGAAGCTTTCTTT.